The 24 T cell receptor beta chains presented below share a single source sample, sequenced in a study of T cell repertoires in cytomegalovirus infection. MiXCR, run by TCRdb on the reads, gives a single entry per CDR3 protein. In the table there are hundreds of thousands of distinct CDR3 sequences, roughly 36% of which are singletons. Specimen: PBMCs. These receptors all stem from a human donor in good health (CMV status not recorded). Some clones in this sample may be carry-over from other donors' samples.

CDR3 DNA sequence: TGTGCCAGCTCAACCTCGGGACTAGCGGGGGGAGAGCAGTACTTC. Encoded protein: CASSTSGLAGGEQYF. This rearrangement joins TRBV18 to TRBJ2-7, with 15 positions matching TRBD2. V gave up 5 bases and J gave up 7 bases; unmatched junction bases: 6. CDR3 length equals 15 residues. CDR1 and CDR2 (germline): KGHSH, LQKENI.

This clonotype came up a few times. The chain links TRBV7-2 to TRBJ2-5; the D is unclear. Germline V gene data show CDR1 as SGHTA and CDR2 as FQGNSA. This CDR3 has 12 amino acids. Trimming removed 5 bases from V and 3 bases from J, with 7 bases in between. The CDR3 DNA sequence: TGTGCCAGCAGCCCAGTCGAAGAGACCCAGTACTTC. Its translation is CASSPVEETQYF.

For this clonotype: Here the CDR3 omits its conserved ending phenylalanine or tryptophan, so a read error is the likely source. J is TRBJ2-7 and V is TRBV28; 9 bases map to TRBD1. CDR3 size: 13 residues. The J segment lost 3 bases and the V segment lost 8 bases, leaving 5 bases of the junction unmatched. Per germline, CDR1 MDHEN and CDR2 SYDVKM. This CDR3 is CASHNRGRYEQYL. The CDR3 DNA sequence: TGTGCCAGCCACAACAGGGGGCGCTACGAGCAGTACTTA.

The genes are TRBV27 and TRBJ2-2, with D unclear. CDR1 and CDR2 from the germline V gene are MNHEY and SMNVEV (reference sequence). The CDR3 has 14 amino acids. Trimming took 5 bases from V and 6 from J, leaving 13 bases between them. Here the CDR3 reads CASSTRLDPGELFF. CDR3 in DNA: TGTGCCAGCAGTACCCGACTGGACCCCGGGGAGCTGTTTTTT.

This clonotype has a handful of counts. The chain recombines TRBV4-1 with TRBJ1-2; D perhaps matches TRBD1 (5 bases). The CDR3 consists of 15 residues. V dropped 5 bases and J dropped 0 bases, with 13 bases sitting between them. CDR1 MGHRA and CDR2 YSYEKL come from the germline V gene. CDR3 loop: CASSTNDRANYGYTF. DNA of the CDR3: TGCGCCAGCAGCACCAATGACAGAGCTAACTATGGCTACACCTTC.

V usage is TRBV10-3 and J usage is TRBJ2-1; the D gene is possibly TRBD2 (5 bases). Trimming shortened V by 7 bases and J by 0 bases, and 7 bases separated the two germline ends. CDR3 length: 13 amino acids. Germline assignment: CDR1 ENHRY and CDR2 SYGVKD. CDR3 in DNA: TGTGCCATCATGGGGAGCTCCTACAATGAGCAGTTCTTC. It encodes CAIMGSSYNEQFF.

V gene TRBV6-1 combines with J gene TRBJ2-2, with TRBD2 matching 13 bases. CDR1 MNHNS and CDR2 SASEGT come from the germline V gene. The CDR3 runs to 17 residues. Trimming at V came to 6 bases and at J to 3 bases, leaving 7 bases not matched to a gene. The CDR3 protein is CASRILAGGRDTGELFF. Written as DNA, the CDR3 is TGTGCCAGCAGGATACTAGCGGGGGGGCGTGACACCGGGGAGCTGTTTTTT.

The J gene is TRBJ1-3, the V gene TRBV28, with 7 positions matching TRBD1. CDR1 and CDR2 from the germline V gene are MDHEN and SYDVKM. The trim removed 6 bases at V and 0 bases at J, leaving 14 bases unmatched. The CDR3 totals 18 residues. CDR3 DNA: TGTGCCAGCAGCCGTACAGGGGTCCTCCTAAACTCTGGAAACACCATATATTTT. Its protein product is CASSRTGVLLNSGNTIYF. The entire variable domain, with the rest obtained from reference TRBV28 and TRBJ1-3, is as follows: DVKVTQSSRYLVKRTGEKVFLECVQDMDHENMFWYRQDPGLGLRLIYFSYDVKMKEKGDIPEGYSVSREKKERFSLILESASTNQTSMYLCASSRTGVLLNSGNTIYFGEGSWLTVV.

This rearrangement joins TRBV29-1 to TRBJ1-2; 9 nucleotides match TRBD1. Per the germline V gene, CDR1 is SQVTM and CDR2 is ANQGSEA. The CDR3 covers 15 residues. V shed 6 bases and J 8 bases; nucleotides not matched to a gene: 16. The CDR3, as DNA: TGCAGCGTCGGCTCCGGGACAGGGTTTGGCGAGGGCTACACCTTC. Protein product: CSVGSGTGFGEGYTF.

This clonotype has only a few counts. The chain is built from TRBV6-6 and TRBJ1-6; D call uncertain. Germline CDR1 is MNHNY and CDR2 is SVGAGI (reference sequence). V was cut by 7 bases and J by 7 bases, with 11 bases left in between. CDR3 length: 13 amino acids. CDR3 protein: CASTETANSPLHF. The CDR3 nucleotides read TGTGCCAGCACAGAGACGGCGAATTCACCCCTCCACTTT.

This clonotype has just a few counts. The CDR3 reads CASTQGVVPQYF. The DNA of the CDR3 is TGTGCCAGCACCCAGGGAGTTGTTCCGCAGTATTTT. The chain joins TRBV6-2 or TRBV6-3 to TRBJ2-3, with D perhaps given as TRBD1 or TRBD2 (5 bases each). The V end was cut by 7 bases, the J end by 10 bases, with 15 bases between. The CDR3 runs 12 residues. In germline, CDR1 is MNHEY, CDR2 SVGEGT.

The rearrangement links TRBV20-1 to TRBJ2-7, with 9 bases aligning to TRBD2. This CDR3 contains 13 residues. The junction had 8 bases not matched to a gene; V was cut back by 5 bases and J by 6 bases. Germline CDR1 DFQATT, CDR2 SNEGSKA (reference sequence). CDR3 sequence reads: CSARGRAITEQYF. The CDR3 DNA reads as TGCAGTGCTCGCGGGAGGGCCATTACCGAGCAGTACTTC.

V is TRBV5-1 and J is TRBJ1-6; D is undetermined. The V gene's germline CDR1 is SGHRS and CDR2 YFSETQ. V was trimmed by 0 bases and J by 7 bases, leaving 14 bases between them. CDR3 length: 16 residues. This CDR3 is CASSLGFGSGNSPLHF. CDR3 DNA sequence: TGCGCCAGCAGCTTGGGTTTTGGCTCCGGGAATTCACCCCTCCACTTT.

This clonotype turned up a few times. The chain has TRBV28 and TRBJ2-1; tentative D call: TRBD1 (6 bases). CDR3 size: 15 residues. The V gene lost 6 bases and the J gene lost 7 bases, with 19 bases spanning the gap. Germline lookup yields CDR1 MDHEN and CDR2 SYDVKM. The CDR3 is CASSLPTGHRNEQFF. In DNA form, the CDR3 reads TGTGCCAGCAGCCTCCCCACGGGACACAGGAATGAGCAGTTCTTC.

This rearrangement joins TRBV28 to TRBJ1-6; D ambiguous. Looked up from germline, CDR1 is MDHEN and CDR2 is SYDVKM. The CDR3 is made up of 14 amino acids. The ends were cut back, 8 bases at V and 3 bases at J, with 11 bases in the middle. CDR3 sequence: CASGDGHYNSPLHF. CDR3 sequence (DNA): TGTGCCAGCGGTGACGGCCACTATAATTCACCCCTCCACTTT.

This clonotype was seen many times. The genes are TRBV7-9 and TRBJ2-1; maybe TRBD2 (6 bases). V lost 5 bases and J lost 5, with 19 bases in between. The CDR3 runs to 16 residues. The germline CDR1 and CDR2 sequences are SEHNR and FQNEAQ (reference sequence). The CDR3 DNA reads TGTGCCAGCAGCACCCGGCCGGGACTCCGGAACAATGAGCAGTTCTTC. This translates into CASSTRPGLRNNEQFF. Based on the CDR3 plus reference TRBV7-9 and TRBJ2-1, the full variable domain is DTGVSQNPRHKITKRGQNVTFRCDPISEHNRLYWYRQTLGQGPEFLTYFQNEAQLEKSRLLSDRFSAERPKGSFSTLEIQRTEQGDSAMYLCASSTRPGLRNNEQFFGPGTRLTVL.

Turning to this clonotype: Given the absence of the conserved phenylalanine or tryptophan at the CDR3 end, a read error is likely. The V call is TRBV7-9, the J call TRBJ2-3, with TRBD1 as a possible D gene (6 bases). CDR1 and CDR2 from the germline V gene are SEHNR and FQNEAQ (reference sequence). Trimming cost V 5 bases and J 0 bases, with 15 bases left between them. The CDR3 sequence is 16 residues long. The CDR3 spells CASSAYRDTSTDTQYY. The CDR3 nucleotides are TGTGCCAGCAGCGCATACAGGGACACTAGCACAGATACGCAGTATTAT.

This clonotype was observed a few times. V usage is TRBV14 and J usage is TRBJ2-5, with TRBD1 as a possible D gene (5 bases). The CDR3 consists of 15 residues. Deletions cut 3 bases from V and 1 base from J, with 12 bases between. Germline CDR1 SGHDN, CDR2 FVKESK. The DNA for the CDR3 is TGTGCCAGCAGCCAGGACAAGGGCAGCCAAGAGACCCAGTACTTC. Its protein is CASSQDKGSQETQYF.

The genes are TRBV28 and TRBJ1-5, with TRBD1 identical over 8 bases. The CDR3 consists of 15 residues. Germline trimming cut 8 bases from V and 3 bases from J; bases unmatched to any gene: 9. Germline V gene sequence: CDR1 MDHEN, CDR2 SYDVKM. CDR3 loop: CASRLTGAANQPQHF. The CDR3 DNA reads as TGTGCCAGCCGCTTGACAGGGGCCGCCAATCAGCCCCAGCATTTT.

The CDR3 nucleotides are TGTGCCAGCAGTAGACAGGGCTTTGATGGCACCGGGGAGCTGTTTTTT. It encodes CASSRQGFDGTGELFF. The rearrangement uses TRBV7-3 and TRBJ2-2, with 7 positions matching TRBD1. The germline V gene encodes CDR1 SGHTA and CDR2 FQGTGA. CDR3 length equals 16 residues. Trimming at V came to 6 bases and at J to 4 bases, leaving 11 bases not matched to a gene.

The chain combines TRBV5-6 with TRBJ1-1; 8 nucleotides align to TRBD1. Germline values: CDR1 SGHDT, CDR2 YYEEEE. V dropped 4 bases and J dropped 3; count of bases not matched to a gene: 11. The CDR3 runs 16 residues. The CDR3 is CASSPIQGVADTEAFF. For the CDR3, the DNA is TGTGCCAGCAGCCCTATACAGGGGGTAGCGGACACTGAAGCTTTCTTT.

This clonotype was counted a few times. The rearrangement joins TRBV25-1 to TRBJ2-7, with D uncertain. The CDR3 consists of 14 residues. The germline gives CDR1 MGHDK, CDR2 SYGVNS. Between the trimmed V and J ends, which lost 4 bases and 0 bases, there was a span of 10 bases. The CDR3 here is CASSATEHSYEQYF. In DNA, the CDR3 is TGTGCCAGCAGTGCTACAGAGCACTCCTACGAGCAGTACTTC.

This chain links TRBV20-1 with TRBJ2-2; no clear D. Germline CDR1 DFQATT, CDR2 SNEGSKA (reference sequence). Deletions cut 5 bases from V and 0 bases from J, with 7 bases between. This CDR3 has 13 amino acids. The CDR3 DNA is TGCAGTGCTTATAATACGAACACCGGGGAGCTGTTTTTT. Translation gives CSAYNTNTGELFF.

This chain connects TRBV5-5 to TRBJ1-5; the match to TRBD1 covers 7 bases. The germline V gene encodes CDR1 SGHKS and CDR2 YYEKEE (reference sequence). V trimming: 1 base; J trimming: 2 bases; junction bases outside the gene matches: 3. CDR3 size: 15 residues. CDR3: CASSLFGTGNQPQHF. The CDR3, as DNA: TGTGCCAGCAGCTTGTTCGGGACAGGCAATCAGCCCCAGCATTTT.